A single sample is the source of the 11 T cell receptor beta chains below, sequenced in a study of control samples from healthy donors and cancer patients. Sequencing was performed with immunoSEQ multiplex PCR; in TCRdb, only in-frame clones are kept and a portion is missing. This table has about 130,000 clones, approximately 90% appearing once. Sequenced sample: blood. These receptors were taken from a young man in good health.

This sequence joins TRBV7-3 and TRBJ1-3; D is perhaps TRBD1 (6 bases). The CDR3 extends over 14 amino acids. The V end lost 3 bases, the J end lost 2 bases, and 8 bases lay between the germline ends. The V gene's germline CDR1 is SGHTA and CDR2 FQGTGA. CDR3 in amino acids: CASSLGATGNTIYF. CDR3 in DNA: TGTGCCAGCAGCTTGGGGGCTACTGGAAACACCATATATTTT. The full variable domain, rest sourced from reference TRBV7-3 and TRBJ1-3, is GAGVSQTPSNKVTEKGKYVELRCDPISGHTALYWYRQSLGQGPEFLIYFQGTGAADDSGLPNDRFFAVRPEGSVSTLKIQRTERGDSAVYLCASSLGATGNTIYFGEGSWLTVV.

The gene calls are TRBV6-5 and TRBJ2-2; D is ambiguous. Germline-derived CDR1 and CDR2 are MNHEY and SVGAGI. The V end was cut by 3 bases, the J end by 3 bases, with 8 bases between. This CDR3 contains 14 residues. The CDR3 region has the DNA TGTGCCAGCAGTTATCGCGGTTACACCGGGGAGCTGTTTTTT. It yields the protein CASSYRGYTGELFF.

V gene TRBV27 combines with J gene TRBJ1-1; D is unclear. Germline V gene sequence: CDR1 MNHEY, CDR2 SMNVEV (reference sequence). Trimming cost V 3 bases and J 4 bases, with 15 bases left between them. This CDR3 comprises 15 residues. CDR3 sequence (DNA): TGTGCCAGCAGTTTCCAGTCAGGTTGGGGCACTGAAGCTTTCTTT. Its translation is CASSFQSGWGTEAFF.

CDR3 residues: CAWTRLNSPLHF. The CDR3, as DNA: TGTGCCTGGACCAGGTTGAACTCACCCCTCCACTTT. This chain links TRBV30 with TRBJ1-6; D is uncertain. The V and J ends lost 4 bases and 10 bases respectively, with 11 bases between them. Germline V gene data show CDR1 as GTSNPN and CDR2 as SVGIG (reference sequence). The CDR3 is 12 residues long.

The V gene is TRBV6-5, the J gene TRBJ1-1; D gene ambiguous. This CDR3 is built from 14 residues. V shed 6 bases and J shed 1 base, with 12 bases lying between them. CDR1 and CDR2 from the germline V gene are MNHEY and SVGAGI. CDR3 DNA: TGTGCCAGCAGCCCCCGGACGGCGAACACTGAAGCTTTCTTT. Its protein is CASSPRTANTEAFF.

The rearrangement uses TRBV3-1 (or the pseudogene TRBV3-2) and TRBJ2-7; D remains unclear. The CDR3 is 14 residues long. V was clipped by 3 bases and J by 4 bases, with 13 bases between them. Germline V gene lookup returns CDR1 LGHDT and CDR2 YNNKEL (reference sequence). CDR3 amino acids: CASSHIDRSYEQYF. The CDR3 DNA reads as TGTGCCAGCAGCCACATAGATAGATCGTACGAGCAGTACTTC.

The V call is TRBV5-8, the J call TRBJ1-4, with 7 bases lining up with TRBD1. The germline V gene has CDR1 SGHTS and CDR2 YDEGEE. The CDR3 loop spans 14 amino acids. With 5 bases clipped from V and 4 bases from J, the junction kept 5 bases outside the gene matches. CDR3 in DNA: TGTGCCAGCAGGGCCAGGGGGGTTAATGAAAAACTGTTTTTT. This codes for CASRARGVNEKLFF.

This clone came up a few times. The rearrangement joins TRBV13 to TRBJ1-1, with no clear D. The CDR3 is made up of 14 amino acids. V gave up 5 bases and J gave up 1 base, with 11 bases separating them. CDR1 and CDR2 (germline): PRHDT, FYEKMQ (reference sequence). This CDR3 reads CASSGRDWNTEAFF. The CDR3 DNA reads TGTGCCAGCAGCGGGCGAGACTGGAACACTGAAGCTTTCTTT.

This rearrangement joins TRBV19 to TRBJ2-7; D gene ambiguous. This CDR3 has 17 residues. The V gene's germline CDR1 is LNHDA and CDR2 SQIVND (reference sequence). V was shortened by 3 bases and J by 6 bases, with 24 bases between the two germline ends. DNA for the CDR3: TGTGCCAGTAGTATTGATCTATCGGCAGGAATAACGGGCGAGCAGTACTTC. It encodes CASSIDLSAGITGEQYF.

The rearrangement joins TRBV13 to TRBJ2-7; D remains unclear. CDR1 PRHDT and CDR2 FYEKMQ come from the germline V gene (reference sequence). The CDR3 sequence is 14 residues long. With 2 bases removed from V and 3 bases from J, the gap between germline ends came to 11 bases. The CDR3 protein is CASSLWGTGYEQYF. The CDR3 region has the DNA TGTGCCAGCAGCTTATGGGGAACCGGCTACGAGCAGTACTTC. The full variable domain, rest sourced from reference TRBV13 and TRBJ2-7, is AAGVIQSPRHLIKEKRETATLKCYPIPRHDTVYWYQQGPGQDPQFLISFYEKMQSDKGSIPDRFSAQQFSDYHSELNMSSLELGDSALYFCASSLWGTGYEQYFGPGTRLTVT.

The CDR3: CATSRDLQGTHLV. DNA of the CDR3: TGTGCCACCAGCAGAGATCTTCAGGGGACTCATTTGGTC. The chain uses TRBV15 and TRBJ2-7; D could derive from TRBD1 or TRBD2 (6 bases each). CDR1 is LNHNV, CDR2 YYDKDF, per germline (reference sequence). There are 13 residues in the CDR3.